Below, 13 T cell receptor beta chains from the same sample are listed, as sequenced in a study of Ad26.COV2.S vaccination and SARS-CoV-2 variants. The method was immunoSEQ multiplex PCR; TCRdb's version includes in-frame clones alone and lacks a portion of them. The sample lists approximately 420,000 clones, approximately 90% occurring once. Treatment in this sample: 19 received Ad26.COV2.S at low or high dose, single or two shots; a few received placebo; per-sample allocation not given. Day 63 after the first injection of vaccine or placebo was the sampling time. Sequenced material: peripheral blood, taken in a trial of Ad26.COV2.S vaccine versus placebo. These receptors all stem from a person aged 18-60 years who received the Ad26.COV2.S COVID-19 vaccine or a placebo.

This rearrangement joins TRBV19 to TRBJ2-7; perhaps TRBD2 as D (6 bases). Between the trimmed V and J ends, which lost 4 bases and 2 bases, there was a span of 21 bases. CDR1 and CDR2 (germline): LNHDA, SQIVND (reference sequence). This CDR3 has 17 residues. The DNA of the CDR3 is TGTGCCAGTAGTAAGATCTCACCGAAGCGGGCTCCCTACGAGCAGTACTTC. This translates into CASSKISPKRAPYEQYF.

CDR3 loop: CASSLLGGSKGYTF. The CDR3 nucleotides are TGTGCCAGCAGCTTGCTGGGGGGTTCTAAGGGCTACACCTTC. The chain uses TRBV5-4 and TRBJ1-2; possibly TRBD1 for D (5 bases). The CDR3 runs 14 residues. Per the germline V gene, CDR1 is SGHNT and CDR2 is YYREEE (reference sequence). V lost 1 base to trimming and J lost 8 bases, with 15 bases between them.

The chain joins TRBV7-9 to TRBJ2-7; 8 bases line up with TRBD1. The length of the CDR3 is 15 residues. J was trimmed by 5 bases and V by 7 bases; bases with no gene match: 13. The V gene's germline CDR1 is SEHNR and CDR2 FQNEAQ (reference sequence). The CDR3 loop is CASTLGQGLVDEQYF. Here the CDR3 DNA reads TGTGCCAGCACCCTTGGACAGGGATTAGTGGACGAGCAGTACTTC.

This clone was seen a single time. V usage is TRBV4-1 and J usage is TRBJ2-3; D is undetermined. Trimming took off 0 bases at V and 4 bases at J, with 14 bases between the two ends. CDR3 size: 16 residues. The V gene's germline CDR1 is MGHRA and CDR2 YSYEKL. The CDR3 bases are TGCGCCAGCAGCCAAGAGGCCCGGCCTACCGCAGATACGCAGTATTTT. This codes for CASSQEARPTADTQYF.

The V and J genes are TRBV7-9 and TRBJ2-7, with a possible D match to TRBD1 (5 bases). V lost 5 bases to trimming and J lost 0 bases, with 14 bases between them. The germline V gene encodes CDR1 SEHNR and CDR2 FQNEAQ (reference sequence). CDR3 length equals 15 residues. The CDR3: CASSLVQDFSYEQYF. CDR3 coding DNA: TGTGCCAGCAGCCTCGTACAGGATTTCTCCTACGAGCAGTACTTC.

This clone was observed a handful of times. The rearrangement links TRBV5-5 to TRBJ1-2; D is possibly TRBD1 (5 bases). The germline CDR1 and CDR2 sequences are SGHKS and YYEKEE (reference sequence). The length of the CDR3 is 16 residues. V shed 4 bases and J shed 2 bases, with 18 bases lying between them. The CDR3 reads CASSAEGSGRNYGYTF. As DNA, the CDR3 is TGTGCCAGCAGCGCGGAGGGGTCGGGAAGAAACTATGGCTACACCTTC.

CDR3 amino acids: CASSLVANSPLHF. The CDR3 DNA is TGTGCCAGCAGCTTAGTTGCGAATTCACCCCTCCACTTT. V and J are TRBV7-2 and TRBJ1-6, with D uncertain. With 1 base removed from V and 7 bases from J, the gap between germline ends came to 5 bases. This CDR3 region has 13 residues. Germline CDR1 SGHTA, CDR2 FQGNSA.

In this sample, this clone turned up a few times. The chain employs TRBV18 and TRBJ1-1; D remains unclear. There are 12 residues in the CDR3. The germline V gene encodes CDR1 KGHSH and CDR2 LQKENI. V lost 3 bases and J 6 bases, leaving 8 bases between the germline ends. CDR3 in amino acids: CASSPLPAEAFF. Written as DNA, the CDR3 is TGTGCCAGCTCACCTCTACCTGCTGAAGCTTTCTTT.

The chain is built from TRBV19 and TRBJ1-6, with D perhaps matching TRBD1 (5 bases). CDR1 is LNHDA and CDR2 is SQIVND in the germline V gene (reference sequence). The CDR3 length is 14 residues. Trimming removed 6 bases at V and 10 bases at J, with 16 bases between. CDR3: CASSLGGGSSPLHF. CDR3 bases: TGTGCCAGTAGCCTAGGCGGGGGATCCTCACCCCTCCACTTT.

This chain connects TRBV2 to TRBJ1-1; 8 nucleotides agree with TRBD1. The CDR3 is made up of 13 amino acids. The germline CDR1 and CDR2 sequences are SNHLY and FYNNEI. Trimming removed 6 bases from V and 6 bases from J; junction bases left unmatched: 6. The CDR3 DNA sequence: TGTGCCAGCAGCTTAATACAGGGGGCTGAAGCTTTCTTT. As protein: CASSLIQGAEAFF. Full variable domain (outside the CDR3, taken from reference TRBV2 and TRBJ1-1): EPEVTQTPSHQVTQMGQEVILRCVPISNHLYFYWYRQILGQKVEFLVSFYNNEISEKSEIFDDQFSVERPDGSNFTLKIRSTKLEDSAMYFCASSLIQGAEAFFGQGTRLTVV.

The chain carries TRBV5-1 and TRBJ2-5; D might be TRBD1 (5 bases). Germline loops: CDR1 SGHRS, CDR2 YFSETQ. V was clipped by 5 bases and J by 8 bases, with 13 bases between them. The CDR3 is 12 amino acids. This chain's CDR3 is CASRLTGETQYF. As DNA, the CDR3 is TGCGCCAGCAGACTTACAGGCGAAACCCAGTACTTC.

V and J are TRBV5-4 and TRBJ2-3; no clear D gene. Germline CDR1 and CDR2: SGHNT and YYREEE (reference sequence). The CDR3 totals 14 residues. The V end was cut by 3 bases, the J end by 4 bases, with 12 bases between. The CDR3 region has the DNA TGTGCCAGCAGCTCCCGGACCGCATCAGATACGCAGTATTTT. It is translated as CASSSRTASDTQYF.

The CDR3 spells CASSQGSFSYEQYF. The CDR3 coding sequence is TGCGCCAGCAGCCAGGGGAGCTTCTCCTACGAGCAGTACTTC. This chain joins TRBV4-3 and TRBJ2-7, with D tentatively TRBD2 (5 bases). V gave up 3 bases and J gave up 0 bases, with 9 bases separating them. CDR1 and CDR2 (germline): LGHNA, YSLEER. CDR3 length: 14 amino acids.